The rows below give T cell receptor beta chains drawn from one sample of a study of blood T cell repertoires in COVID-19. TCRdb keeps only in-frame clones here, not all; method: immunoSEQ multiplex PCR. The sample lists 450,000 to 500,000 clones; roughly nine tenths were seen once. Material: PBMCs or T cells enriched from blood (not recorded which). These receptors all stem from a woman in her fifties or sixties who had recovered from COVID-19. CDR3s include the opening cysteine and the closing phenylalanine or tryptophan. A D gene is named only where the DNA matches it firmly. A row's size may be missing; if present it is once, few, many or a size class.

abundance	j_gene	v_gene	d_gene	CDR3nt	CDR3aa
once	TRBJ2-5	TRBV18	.	TGTGCCAGCTCACGGGACTCGCGGTCCCAAGAGACCCAGTACTTC	CASSRDSRSQETQYF
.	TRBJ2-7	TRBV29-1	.	TGCAGCGTTGGAATTGGGCCTTTAATTTCGCAGTACTTC	CSVGIGPLISQYF
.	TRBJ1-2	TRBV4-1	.	TGCGCCAGCAGCCAAGCGACAGACGGGGGGGCGAGGGGCTACACCTTC	CASSQATDGGARGYTF
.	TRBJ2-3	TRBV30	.	TGTGCCTGGAGTGGCGATCTCACAGATACGCAGTATTTT	CAWSGDLTDTQYF
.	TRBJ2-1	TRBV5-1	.	TGCGCCAGCAGCTTAGATCCAGGGCCCGAGTATGAGCAGTTCTTC	CASSLDPGPEYEQFF
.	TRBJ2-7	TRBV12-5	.	TGTGCTAGTGCCTATTCAGGTTCCTCCTACGAGCAGTACTTC	CASAYSGSSYEQYF
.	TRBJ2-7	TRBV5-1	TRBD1	TGCGCCAGCAGCTTGGGGTGGACAGGAGCCTACGAGCAGTACTTC	CASSLGWTGAYEQYF
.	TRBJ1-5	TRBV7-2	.	TGTGCCAGCAGCTTGGTATCAGATCAGCCCCAGCATTTT	CASSLVSDQPQHF
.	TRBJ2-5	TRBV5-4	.	TGTGCCAGCAGCCCTGGGTCTAGCCTCCAAGAGACCCAGTACTTC	CASSPGSSLQETQYF
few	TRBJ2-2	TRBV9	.	TGTGCCAGCAGCGTAGTGGCTAGCACCGGGGAGCTGTTTTTT	CASSVVASTGELFF
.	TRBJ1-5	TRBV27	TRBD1	TGTGCCAGCAGTTTGAAGGGGGCTGGCAATCAGCCCCAGCATTTT	CASSLKGAGNQPQHF
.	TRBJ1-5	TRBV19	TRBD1	TGTGCCAGTAGTGGCCGGGACAGGGGGCTTAGGTCCCAGCATTTT	CASSGRDRGLRSQHF
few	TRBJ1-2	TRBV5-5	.	TGTGCCAGCAGCTTGAGGACAGAAGCTAACTATGGCTACACCTTC	CASSLRTEANYGYTF
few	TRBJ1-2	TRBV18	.	TGTGCCAGCTCACCAGGGGAGGACTATGGCTACACCTTC	CASSPGEDYGYTF
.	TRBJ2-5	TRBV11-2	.	TGTGCCAGCAGCTTAGGCCTAACCCAGTACTTC	CASSLGLTQYF
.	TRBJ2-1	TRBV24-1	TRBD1	TGTGCCACCAGTGATCCCACAGGGGGCTATGAGCAGTTCTTC	CATSDPTGGYEQFF
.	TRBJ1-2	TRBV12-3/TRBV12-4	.	TGTGCCAGCAGTTTGGCAGCGACCTATGGCTACACCTTC	CASSLAATYGYTF
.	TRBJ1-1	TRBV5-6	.	TGTGCCAGCAGCTTTACAGGATTAAACACTGAAGCTTTCTTT	CASSFTGLNTEAFF
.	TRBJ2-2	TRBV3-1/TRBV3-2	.	TGTGCCAGCAGCCGTGGACAGACCACCGGGGAGCTGTTTTTT	CASSRGQTTGELFF
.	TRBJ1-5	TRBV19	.	TGTGCCAGTAGCGCTCATTACGGGGAATCGGGGCAGCCCCAGCATTTT	CASSAHYGESGQPQHF
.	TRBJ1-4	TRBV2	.	TGTGCCAGCACGGTAGAGGAAACAACTAATGAAAAACTGTTTTTT	CASTVEETTNEKLFF
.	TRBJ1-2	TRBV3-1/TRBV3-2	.	TGTGCCAGCAGCCCGACAGGCTATGGCTACACCTTC	CASSPTGYGYTF
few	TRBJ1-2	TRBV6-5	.	TGTGCCAGCAAAAGGGGCTATGGCTACACCTTC	CASKRGYGYTF
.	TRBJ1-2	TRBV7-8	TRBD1	TGTGCCAGCACTACCTCGGGACAGGTGGCATTC	CASTTSGQVAF
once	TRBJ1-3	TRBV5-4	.	TGTGCCAGCAGCTTGGGCAGTCTCTCTGGAAACACCATATATTTT	CASSLGSLSGNTIYF
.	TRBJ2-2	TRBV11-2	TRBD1	TGTGCCAGCAGCTCCATCCGGGACAGGGGGGCTTCGAACACCGGGGAGCTGTTTTTT	CASSSIRDRGASNTGELFF
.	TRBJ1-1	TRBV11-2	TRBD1	TGTGCCAGCAGAGAGAGACAGGGGTGGGGCACTGAAGCTTTCTTT	CASRERQGWGTEAFF
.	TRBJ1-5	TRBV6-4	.	TGTGCCAGCAGTGAAAGAGAGGCGAGCAATCAGCCCCAGCATTTT	CASSEREASNQPQHF
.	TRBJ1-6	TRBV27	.	TGTGCCAGCAGTTCAGGATCACCCCTCCACTTT	CASSSGSPLHF
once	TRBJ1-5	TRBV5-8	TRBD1	TGTGCCAGCCAGGACAGGGCCCTTAGCAATCAGCCCCAGCATTTT	CASQDRALSNQPQHF